This TCR beta chain was profiled in a study of ipilimumab plus nivolumab after autologous stem cell transplantation. The wider study: Typical patient got roughly 5 ipilimumab doses and about eight nivolumab doses (median). Findings and limits, study-wide: Per the authors, repertoire, Treg and microbiota data justify further study.

The CDR3 sequence is 15 residues long. Trimming stripped 7 bases from V and 2 bases from J, with 17 bases between. Germline CDR1 SNHLY, CDR2 FYNNEI. As regards this clone: As yet, its antigen is unknown.

The data were produced by immunoSEQ multiplex PCR, yet TCRdb's version contains in-frame clones alone and is incomplete. The table lists over 35,000 clones, 80% to 95% of them singletons. Through week 26, nivolumab 3 mg/kg IV was given weeks 1, 4, 7, 10, then biweekly. The starting material was PBMCs, obtained in a trial of ipilimumab plus nivolumab as post-transplant consolidation. The sequence was collected from a male donor with multiple myeloma. The chain combines TRBV2 with TRBJ1-1; no clear D gene. CDR3 DNA: TGTGCCAGCACTCTAGTCGGCCGAGGTAACACTGAAGCTTTCTTT. Translated, it gives CASTLVGRGNTEAFF.